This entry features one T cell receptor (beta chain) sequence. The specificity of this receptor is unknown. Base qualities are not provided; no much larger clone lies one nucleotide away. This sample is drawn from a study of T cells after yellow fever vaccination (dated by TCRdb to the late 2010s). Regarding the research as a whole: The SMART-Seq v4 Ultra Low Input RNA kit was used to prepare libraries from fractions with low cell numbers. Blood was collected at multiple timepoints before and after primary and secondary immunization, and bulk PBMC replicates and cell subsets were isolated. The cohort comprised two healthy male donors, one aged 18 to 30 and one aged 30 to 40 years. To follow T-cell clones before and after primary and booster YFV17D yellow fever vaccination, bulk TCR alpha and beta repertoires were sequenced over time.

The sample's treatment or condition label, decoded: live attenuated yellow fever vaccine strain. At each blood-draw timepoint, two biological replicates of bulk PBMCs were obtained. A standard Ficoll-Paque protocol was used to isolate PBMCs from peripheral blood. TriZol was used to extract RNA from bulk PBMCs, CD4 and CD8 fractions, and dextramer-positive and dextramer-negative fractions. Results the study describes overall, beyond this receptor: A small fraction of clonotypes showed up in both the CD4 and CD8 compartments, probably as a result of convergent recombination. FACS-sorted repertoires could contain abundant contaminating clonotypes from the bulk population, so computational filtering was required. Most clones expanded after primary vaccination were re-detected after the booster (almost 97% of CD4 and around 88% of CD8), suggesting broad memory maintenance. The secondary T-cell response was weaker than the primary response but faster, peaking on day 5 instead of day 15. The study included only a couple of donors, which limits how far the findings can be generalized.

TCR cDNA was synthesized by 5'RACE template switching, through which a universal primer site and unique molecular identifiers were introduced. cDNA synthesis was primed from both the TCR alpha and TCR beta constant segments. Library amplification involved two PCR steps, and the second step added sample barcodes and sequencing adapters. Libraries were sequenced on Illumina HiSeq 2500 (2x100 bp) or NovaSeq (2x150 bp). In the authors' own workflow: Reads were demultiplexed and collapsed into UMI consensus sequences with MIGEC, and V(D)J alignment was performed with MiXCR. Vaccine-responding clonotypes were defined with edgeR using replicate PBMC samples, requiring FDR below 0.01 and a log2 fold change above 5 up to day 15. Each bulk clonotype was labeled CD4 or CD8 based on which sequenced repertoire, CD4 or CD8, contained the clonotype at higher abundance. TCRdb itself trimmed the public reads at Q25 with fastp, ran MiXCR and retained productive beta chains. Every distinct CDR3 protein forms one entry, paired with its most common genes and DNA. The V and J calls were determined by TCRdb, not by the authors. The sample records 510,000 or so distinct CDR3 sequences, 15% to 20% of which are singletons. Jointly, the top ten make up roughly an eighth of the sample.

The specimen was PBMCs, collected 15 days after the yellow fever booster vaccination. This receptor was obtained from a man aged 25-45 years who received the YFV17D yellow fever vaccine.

DNA sequence: TGTGCCACCAGTGATTTCGCCTACGAGCAGTACTTC. Translated, it reads CATSDFAYEQYF. The sequence links TRBV24-1 to TRBJ2-7; no D gene call is confident. Trimming removed 1 base from V and 2 bases from J, leaving 2 bases between the germline ends. Looking up the germline V gene yields CDR1 KGHDR and CDR2 SFDVKD. The CDR3 holds 12 amino acids from the cysteine to the phenylalanine. Only CDR3 DNA remains: 36 bases, in frame from the first base.